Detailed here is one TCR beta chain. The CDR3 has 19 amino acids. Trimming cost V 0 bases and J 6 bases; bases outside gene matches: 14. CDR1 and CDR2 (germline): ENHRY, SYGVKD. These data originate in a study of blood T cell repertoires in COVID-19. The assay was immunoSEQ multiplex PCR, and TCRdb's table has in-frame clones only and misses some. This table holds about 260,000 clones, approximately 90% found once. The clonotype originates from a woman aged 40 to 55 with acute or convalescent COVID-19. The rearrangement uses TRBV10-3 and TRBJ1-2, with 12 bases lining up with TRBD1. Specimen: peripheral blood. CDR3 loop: CAISESPGQGAQRRNGYTF. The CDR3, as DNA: TGTGCCATCAGTGAGTCACCGGGACAGGGGGCGCAAAGGAGGAATGGCTACACCTTC.